The T cell receptor (beta chain) under discussion was sequenced for a study of blood T cell repertoires in COVID-19. In the study overall: Both acute and convalescent COVID-19 samples were obtained from the United States, Italy and Spain. T cells, B-cell-depleted T cells, or PBMCs supplied cDNA or gDNA.

Authors' methods: Reference gene primer amplification in the assay estimated nucleated cell counts. The method was immunoSEQ multiplex PCR; TCRdb's version includes in-frame clones alone and lacks a portion of them. V and J calls and clone size follow that table, whereas D and trimming were derived from the DNA. This sample has a few hundred thousand clones, with around 88% found just once. The TCR comes from a man under 40 with acute or convalescent COVID-19. The sequenced sample consisted of peripheral blood.

The CDR3, as DNA: TGTGCCAGCAGGGAGAATCGGGGGGATGCCAAAAACATTCAGTACTTC. Protein: CASRENRGDAKNIQYF. The rearrangement links TRBV11-2 to TRBJ2-4; 7 bases are a match to TRBD2. The V and J ends lost 6 bases and 1 base, in that order; junction bases with no gene match: 9. Germline V CDR1 and CDR2: SGHAT, FQNNGV. The CDR3 runs 16 residues.